The text below deals with one T cell receptor beta chain. The CDR3 is 15 amino acids. Trimming removed 7 bases at V and 8 bases at J, with 23 bases between. From germline, CDR1 is MGHRA and CDR2 YSYEKL. This entry is derived from a study of T cell changes during pregnancy in multiple sclerosis. Repertoires were generated with immunoSEQ multiplex PCR, while TCRdb's copy carries only in-frame clones and drops some. In the table there are approximately 38,000 clones, 92% of which are singletons. The sample consisted of CD8+ T cells from peripheral blood mononuclear cells, taken in the third trimester of pregnancy. This chain links TRBV4-1 with TRBJ1-2; D not certain. The TCR comes from a female donor with multiple sclerosis, enrolled in a pregnancy study. The CDR3 nucleotides read TGCGCCAGCACGAAGGAGGCAGGCCTATCCGGGGGCTACACCTTC. Translating gives CASTKEAGLSGGYTF.